These T cell receptor beta chains were read from a single sample in a study of shared clonotypes between healthy human individuals. Produced via immunoSEQ multiplex PCR; TCRdb's table is partial and in-frame only. The profile shows some 550,000 clones, 97% of them singletons. The sequenced sample was naive CD4+ T cells sorted from blood. These receptors all stem from a woman in her thirties in good health. CDR3s include the opening cysteine and the closing phenylalanine or tryptophan. Fields, in order: clone size, D gene, J gene, V gene, CDR3 DNA, CDR3 protein. D genes are given only for firm matches. Clone size is shown for a subset of rows, as once, few, many or a class of expanded clone.

>NA|TRBD2|TRBJ2-7|TRBV10-3
TGTGCCATCAGGCCAGGACTAGCGGAAAACGAGCAGTACTTC
CAIRPGLAENEQYF
>NA|NA|TRBJ2-7|TRBV5-8
TGTGCCAGCAGCATGCCACCGGGACGAGACTACGAGCAGTACTTC
CASSMPPGRDYEQYF
>NA|NA|TRBJ1-4|TRBV21-1
TGTGCCACCCCCGCGCCGGGACAGGGGGCTGATAATGAAAAACTGTTTTTT
CATPAPGQGADNEKLFF
>NA|NA|TRBJ1-1|TRBV7-3
TGTGCCAGCAGCATACAGGGAGACACTGAAGCTTTCTTT
CASSIQGDTEAFF
>NA|TRBD1|TRBJ1-5|TRBV15
TGTGCCACCAGCAGAGGGACAGGGGGGTATAGCAATCAGCCCCAGCATTTT
CATSRGTGGYSNQPQHF
>NA|NA|TRBJ2-4|TRBV11-2
TGTGCCAGCAGCCCGGAGGTAAACATTCAGTACTTC
CASSPEVNIQYF
>once|NA|TRBJ2-3|TRBV11-3
TGTGCCAGCAGCCTCAAACAGGGTCACACAGATACGCAGTATTTT
CASSLKQGHTDTQYF
>once|TRBD2|TRBJ2-2|TRBV19
TGTGCCAGTAGTGTGCCCGGGAGGACCGGGGAGCTGTTTTTT
CASSVPGRTGELFF
>NA|NA|TRBJ2-7|TRBV9
TGTGCCAGTCAAGGTTGGGACTTCTCCTACGAGCAGTACTTC
CASQGWDFSYEQYF
>NA|TRBD2|TRBJ2-7|TRBV6-5
TGTGCCAGCAGTTACTTGGGGGGGACCTACGAGCAGTACTTC
CASSYLGGTYEQYF
>NA|TRBD1|TRBJ1-5|TRBV16
TGTGCCAGCAGCCAGACCGGGACAGGCAATCAGCCCCAGCATTTT
CASSQTGTGNQPQHF
>NA|NA|TRBJ1-4|TRBV2
TGTGCCAGCAGTGACAGCCGGAGTTATAATGAAAAACTGTTTTTT
CASSDSRSYNEKLFF
>NA|NA|TRBJ2-7|TRBV7-9
TGTGCCAGCAGCTTACTGGGAGGGACAGGTGCCTCCGGGCAGTACTTC
CASSLLGGTGASGQYF
>NA|TRBD2|TRBJ2-5|TRBV19
TGTGCCAGTAGCGCCGGGACTAGCGGCGCGCTCCAAGAGACCCAGTACTTC
CASSAGTSGALQETQYF
>NA|NA|TRBJ2-7|TRBV27
TGTGCCAGCAGTTCACCGGGCCGGGCCTACGAGCAGTACTTC
CASSSPGRAYEQYF
>NA|NA|TRBJ1-1|TRBV30
TGTGCCTGGAGCGCAATCCGGGACGCAGGTTACGGGCCAGCTTTCTTT
CAWSAIRDAGYGPAFF
>NA|TRBD2|TRBJ2-7|TRBV19
TGTGCCAGTAGATCCGGGACTAGCGGGAGCTCCTACGAGCAGTACTTC
CASRSGTSGSSYEQYF
>NA|NA|TRBJ1-1|TRBV6-6
TGTGCCAGCAGTTACTCGTCGGGAGAAGCTTTCTTT
CASSYSSGEAFF
>NA|TRBD1|TRBJ1-4|TRBV28
TGTGCCAGCAGTTTTCCGGGACAGGGCCCGGAAAAACTGTTTTTT
CASSFPGQGPEKLFF
>NA|NA|TRBJ2-1|TRBV6-6
TGTGCCAGCAGCCTCAGGAAGGCGGGTGAGCAGTTCTTC
CASSLRKAGEQFF
>NA|TRBD2|TRBJ2-1|TRBV11-1
TGTGCCAGCAGCTCCTCCAGACTAGCGGGAGGGCCCTCGTATGAGCAGTTCTTC
CASSSSRLAGGPSYEQFF
>NA|TRBD2|TRBJ2-1|TRBV29-1
TGCAGCGTGTTAACGGCGGGACTATCCTACAATGAGCAGTTCTTC
CSVLTAGLSYNEQFF
>NA|NA|TRBJ1-4|TRBV28
TGTGCCAGCATAGCTGGGGGGGTTAATGAAAAACTGTTTTTT
CASIAGGVNEKLFF
>NA|NA|TRBJ2-1|TRBV7-6
TGTGCCAGCAGCCTACAAAGTGGCGACAATGAGCAGTTCTTC
CASSLQSGDNEQFF
>NA|NA|TRBJ1-4|TRBV21-1
TGTGCCAGCAGCAAAGAGGCGACCTACCTAAATGAAAAACTGTTTTTT
CASSKEATYLNEKLFF
>NA|NA|TRBJ2-1|TRBV27
TGTGCCAGCAGTTTCAGCTCCTACAATGAGCAGTTCTTC
CASSFSSYNEQFF
>NA|NA|TRBJ2-2|TRBV30
TGTGCCTGGACCCTAGTGACCGGGGAGCTGTTTTTT
CAWTLVTGELFF
>NA|NA|TRBJ1-2|TRBV25-1
TGTGCCAGCAGTGAATTCCCTACTAACTATGGCTACACCTTC
CASSEFPTNYGYTF